This paragraph reports one T cell receptor beta chain. The data derive from a study of PD-1 blockade in classical Hodgkin lymphoma. Brentuximab vedotin exposure varied among the patients, all of whom had relapsed after autologous stem cell transplantation. The CDR3 runs to 16 residues. Germline CDR1 reads MNHEY; CDR2 reads SMNVEV (reference sequence). J was trimmed by 4 bases and V by 6 bases; bases with no gene match: 13. TCRdb's table, derived via immunoSEQ multiplex PCR, lists solely in-frame clones and lacks some. Of around 41,000 clones in the sample, 75% to 85% are singletons; the top ten hold roughly 9.8%.

The chain couples TRBV27 to TRBJ2-5, with 8 bases lining up with TRBD1. The clonotype comes from a human donor with classical Hodgkin lymphoma. Source: peripheral blood mononuclear cells (PBMCs), taken at baseline. CDR3 DNA sequence: TGTGCCAGCAGGGACAGGGCAGATGCCGAAGTAGAGACCCAGTACTTC. Translating it yields CASRDRADAEVETQYF.